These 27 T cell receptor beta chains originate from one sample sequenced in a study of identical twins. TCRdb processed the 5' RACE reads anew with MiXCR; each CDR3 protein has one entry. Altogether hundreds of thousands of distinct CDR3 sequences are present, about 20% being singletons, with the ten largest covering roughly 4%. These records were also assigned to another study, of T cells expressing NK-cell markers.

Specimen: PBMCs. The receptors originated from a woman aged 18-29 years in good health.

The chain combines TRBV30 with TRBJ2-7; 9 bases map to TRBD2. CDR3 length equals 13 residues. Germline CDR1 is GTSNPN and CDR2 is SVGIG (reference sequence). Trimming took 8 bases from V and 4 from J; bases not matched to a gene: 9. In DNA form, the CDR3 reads TGTGCCGGCGCTGCTAGCGGGGTTTACGAGCAGTACTTC. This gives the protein CAGAASGVYEQYF.

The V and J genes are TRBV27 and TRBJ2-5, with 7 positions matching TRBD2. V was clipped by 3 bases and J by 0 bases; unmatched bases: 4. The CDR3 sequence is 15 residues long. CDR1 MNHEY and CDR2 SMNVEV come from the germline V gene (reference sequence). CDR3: CASSFSSGDQETQYF. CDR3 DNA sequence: TGTGCCAGCAGTTTTTCTAGCGGAGACCAAGAGACCCAGTACTTC.

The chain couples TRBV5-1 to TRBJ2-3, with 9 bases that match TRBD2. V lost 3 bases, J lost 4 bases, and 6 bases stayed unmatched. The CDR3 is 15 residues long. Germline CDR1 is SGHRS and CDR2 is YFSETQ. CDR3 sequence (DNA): TGCGCCAGCAGCTACGTTAGCGGGGGCGCAGATACGCAGTATTTT. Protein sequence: CASSYVSGGADTQYF.

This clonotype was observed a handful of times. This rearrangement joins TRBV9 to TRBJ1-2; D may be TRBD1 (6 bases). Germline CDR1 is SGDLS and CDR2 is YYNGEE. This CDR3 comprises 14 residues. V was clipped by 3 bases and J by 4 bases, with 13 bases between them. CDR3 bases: TGTGCCAGCAGCGAAGCAGGGGCTGGCTATGGCTACACCTTC. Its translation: CASSEAGAGYGYTF.

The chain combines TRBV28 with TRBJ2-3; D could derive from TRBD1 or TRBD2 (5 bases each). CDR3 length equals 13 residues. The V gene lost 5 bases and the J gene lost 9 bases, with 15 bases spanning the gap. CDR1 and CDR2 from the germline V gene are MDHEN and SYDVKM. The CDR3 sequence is CASSRPRGSTQYF. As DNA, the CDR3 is TGTGCCAGCAGTCGACCCCGGGGCAGCACGCAGTATTTT.

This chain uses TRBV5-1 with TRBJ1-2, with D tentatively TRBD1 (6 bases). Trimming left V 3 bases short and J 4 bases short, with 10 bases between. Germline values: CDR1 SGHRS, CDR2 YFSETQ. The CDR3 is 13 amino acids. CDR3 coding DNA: TGCGCCAGCAGCTCTGACAGGCGCTATGGCTACACCTTC. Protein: CASSSDRRYGYTF.

The CDR3 DNA is TGCGCCAGCAGCTCAACCCGACAGCGGTCCTACGAGCAGTACTTC. It codes for CASSSTRQRSYEQYF. The chain combines TRBV5-1 with TRBJ2-7; D tentatively fits TRBD1 or TRBD2 (5 bases each). This CDR3 has 15 amino acids. The germline V and J ends were trimmed by 3 bases and 1 base, with 14 bases remaining between them. CDR1 SGHRS and CDR2 YFSETQ come from the germline V gene.

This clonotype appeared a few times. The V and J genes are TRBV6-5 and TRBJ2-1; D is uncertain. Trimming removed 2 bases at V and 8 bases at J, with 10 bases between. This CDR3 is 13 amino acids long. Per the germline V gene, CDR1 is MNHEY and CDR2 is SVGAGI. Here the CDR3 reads CASSYPDRDEQFF. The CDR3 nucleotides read TGTGCCAGCAGTTACCCGGATCGGGATGAGCAGTTCTTC.

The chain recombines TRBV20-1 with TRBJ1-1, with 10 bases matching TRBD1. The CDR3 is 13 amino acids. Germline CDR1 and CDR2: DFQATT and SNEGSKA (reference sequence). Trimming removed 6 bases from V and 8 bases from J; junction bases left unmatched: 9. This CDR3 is CSATRGDRGEAFF. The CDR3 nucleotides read TGCAGTGCAACGAGAGGGGACAGGGGCGAAGCTTTCTTT.

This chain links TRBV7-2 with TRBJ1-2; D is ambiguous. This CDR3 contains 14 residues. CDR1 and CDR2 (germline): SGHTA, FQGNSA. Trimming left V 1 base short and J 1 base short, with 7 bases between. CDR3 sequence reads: CASSLGPRNYGYTF. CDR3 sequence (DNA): TGTGCCAGCAGCTTAGGTCCCCGTAACTATGGCTACACCTTC.

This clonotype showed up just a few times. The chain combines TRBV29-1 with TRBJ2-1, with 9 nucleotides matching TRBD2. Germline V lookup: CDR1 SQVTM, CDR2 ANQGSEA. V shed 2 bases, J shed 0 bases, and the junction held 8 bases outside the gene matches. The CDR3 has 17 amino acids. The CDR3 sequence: CSVEKGSSGNSYNEQFF. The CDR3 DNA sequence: TGCAGCGTTGAAAAAGGCTCTAGCGGGAACTCCTACAATGAGCAGTTCTTC.

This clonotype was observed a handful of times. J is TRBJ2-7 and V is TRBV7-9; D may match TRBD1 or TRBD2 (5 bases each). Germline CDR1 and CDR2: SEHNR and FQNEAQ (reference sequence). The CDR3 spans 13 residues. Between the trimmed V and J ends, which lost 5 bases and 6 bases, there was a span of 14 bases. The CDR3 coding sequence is TGTGCCAGCAGCGCGAGGGGTTGGGGCGAGCAGTACTTC. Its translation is CASSARGWGEQYF. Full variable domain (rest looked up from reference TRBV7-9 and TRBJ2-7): DTGVSQNPRHKITKRGQNVTFRCDPISEHNRLYWYRQTLGQGPEFLTYFQNEAQLEKSRLLSDRFSAERPKGSFSTLEIQRTEQGDSAMYLCASSARGWGEQYFGPGTRLTVT.

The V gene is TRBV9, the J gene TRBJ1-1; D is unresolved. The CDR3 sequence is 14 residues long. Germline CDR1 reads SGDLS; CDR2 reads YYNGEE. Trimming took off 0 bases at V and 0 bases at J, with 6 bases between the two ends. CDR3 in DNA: TGTGCCAGCAGCGTAGATGGGGTGAACACTGAAGCTTTCTTT. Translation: CASSVDGVNTEAFF.

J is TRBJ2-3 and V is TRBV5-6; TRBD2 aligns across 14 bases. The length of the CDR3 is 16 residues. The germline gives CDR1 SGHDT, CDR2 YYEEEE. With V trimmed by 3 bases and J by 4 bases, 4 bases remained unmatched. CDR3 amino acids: CASSWGTSGSPDTQYF. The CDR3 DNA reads TGTGCCAGCAGCTGGGGGACTAGCGGGAGCCCAGATACGCAGTATTTT.

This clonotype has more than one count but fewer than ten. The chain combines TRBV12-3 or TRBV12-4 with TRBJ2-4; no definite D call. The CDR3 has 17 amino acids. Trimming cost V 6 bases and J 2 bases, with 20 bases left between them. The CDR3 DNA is TGTGCCAGCAGGACGACGAATGCCGGGCTTCCCAAAAACATTCAGTACTTC. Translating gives CASRTTNAGLPKNIQYF.

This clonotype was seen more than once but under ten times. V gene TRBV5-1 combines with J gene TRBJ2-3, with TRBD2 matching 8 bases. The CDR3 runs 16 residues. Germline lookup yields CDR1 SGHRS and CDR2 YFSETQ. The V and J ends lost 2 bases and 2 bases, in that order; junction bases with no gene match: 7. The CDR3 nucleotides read TGCGCCAGCAGCTTCCTAGCGGGTCCATCCACAGATACGCAGTATTTT. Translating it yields CASSFLAGPSTDTQYF.

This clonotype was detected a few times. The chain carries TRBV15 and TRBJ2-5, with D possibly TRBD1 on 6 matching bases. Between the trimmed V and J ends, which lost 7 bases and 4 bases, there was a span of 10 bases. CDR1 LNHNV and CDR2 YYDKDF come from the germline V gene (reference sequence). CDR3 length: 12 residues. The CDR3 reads CATKRGRETQYF. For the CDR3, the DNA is TGTGCCACCAAGAGGGGGAGAGAGACCCAGTACTTC.

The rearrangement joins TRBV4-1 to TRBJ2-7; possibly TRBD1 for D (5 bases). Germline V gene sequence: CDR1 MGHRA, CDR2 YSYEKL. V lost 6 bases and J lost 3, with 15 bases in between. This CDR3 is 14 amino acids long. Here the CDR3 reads CASSPPDTRYEQYF. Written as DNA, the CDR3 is TGCGCCAGCAGTCCCCCGGACACTCGCTACGAGCAGTACTTC.

This chain's CDR3 is CASGWTGEGQPQHF. Written as DNA, the CDR3 is TGTGCCAGCGGGTGGACAGGAGAAGGGCAGCCCCAGCATTTT. V and J are TRBV12-3 or TRBV12-4 and TRBJ1-5, with 7 bases aligning to TRBD1. CDR3 size: 14 residues. V was clipped by 8 bases and J by 7 bases; unmatched bases: 11.

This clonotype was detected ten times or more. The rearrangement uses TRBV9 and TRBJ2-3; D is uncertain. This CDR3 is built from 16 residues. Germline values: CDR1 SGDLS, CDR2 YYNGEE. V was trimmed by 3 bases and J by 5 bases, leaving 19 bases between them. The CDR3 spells CASSAEPGPTIDTQYF. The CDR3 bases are TGTGCCAGCAGCGCTGAGCCTGGGCCTACCATAGATACGCAGTATTTT.

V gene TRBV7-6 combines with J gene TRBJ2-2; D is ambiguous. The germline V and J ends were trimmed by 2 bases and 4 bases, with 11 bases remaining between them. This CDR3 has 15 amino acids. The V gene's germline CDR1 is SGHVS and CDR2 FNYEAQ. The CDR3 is CASSLMWPTTGELFF. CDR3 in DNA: TGTGCCAGCAGCTTAATGTGGCCTACCACCGGGGAGCTGTTTTTT.

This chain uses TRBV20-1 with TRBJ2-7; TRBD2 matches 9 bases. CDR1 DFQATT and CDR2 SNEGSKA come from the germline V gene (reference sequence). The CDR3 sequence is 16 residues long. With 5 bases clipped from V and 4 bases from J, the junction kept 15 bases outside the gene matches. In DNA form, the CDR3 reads TGCAGTGCTCTGACTCGAGGCGGGACTAGCATTTACGAGCAGTACTTC. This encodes CSALTRGGTSIYEQYF.

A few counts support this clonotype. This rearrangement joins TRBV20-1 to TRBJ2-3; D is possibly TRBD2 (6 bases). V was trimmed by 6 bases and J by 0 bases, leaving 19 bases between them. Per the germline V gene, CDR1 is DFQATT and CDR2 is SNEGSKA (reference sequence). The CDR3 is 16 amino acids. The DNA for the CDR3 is TGCAGTGCGATAAAAGGGGCGGGACTTAGCACAGATACGCAGTATTTT. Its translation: CSAIKGAGLSTDTQYF.

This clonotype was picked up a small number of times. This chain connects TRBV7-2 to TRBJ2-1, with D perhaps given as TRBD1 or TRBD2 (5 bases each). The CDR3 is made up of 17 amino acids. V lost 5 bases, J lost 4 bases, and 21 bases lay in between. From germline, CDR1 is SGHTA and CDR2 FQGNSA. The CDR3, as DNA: TGTGCCAGCAGCCCTAGGATTAACCGGGACCAATACAATGAGCAGTTCTTC. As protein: CASSPRINRDQYNEQFF.

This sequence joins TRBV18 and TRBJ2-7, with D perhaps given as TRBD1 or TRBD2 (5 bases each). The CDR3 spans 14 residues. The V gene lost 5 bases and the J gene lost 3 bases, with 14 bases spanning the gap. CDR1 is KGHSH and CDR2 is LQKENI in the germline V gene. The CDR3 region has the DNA TGTGCCAGCTCATCTCGGGACGGCAACTACGAGCAGTACTTC. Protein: CASSSRDGNYEQYF.

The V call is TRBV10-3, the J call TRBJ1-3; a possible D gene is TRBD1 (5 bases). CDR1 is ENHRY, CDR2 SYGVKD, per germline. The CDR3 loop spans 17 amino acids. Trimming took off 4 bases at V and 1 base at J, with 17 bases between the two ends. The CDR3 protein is CAISGWMTQGSGNTIYF. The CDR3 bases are TGTGCCATCAGTGGCTGGATGACCCAGGGATCTGGAAACACCATATATTTT.

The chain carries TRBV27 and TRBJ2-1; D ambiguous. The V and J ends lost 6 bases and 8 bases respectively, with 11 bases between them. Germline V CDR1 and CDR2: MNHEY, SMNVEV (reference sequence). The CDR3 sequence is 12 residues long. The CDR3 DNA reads TGTGCCAGCAGCCTTTCCCGGCATGAGCAGTTCTTC. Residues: CASSLSRHEQFF.